Presented here are 16 T cell receptor beta chains from one specimen sequenced in a study of blood T cell repertoires in COVID-19. Libraries were prepared by immunoSEQ multiplex PCR; TCRdb keeps only in-frame clonotypes and omits some of them. The table has 88,000 or so clones, approximately 83% seen once; the top ten hold about 3.8%. Sequenced: peripheral blood. The receptors derive from a man in his fifties or sixties with acute or convalescent COVID-19.

The chain links TRBV5-1 to TRBJ2-3; 7 bases agree with TRBD2. Germline V gene lookup returns CDR1 SGHRS and CDR2 YFSETQ. The V gene end was trimmed by 4 bases and the J gene end by 0 bases; junction bases not matched to a gene: 8. This CDR3 spans 16 amino acids. The CDR3 nucleotides are TGCGCCAGCAGCCCTGCCCCGGGACTAAGCACAGATACGCAGTATTTT. It yields the protein CASSPAPGLSTDTQYF.

This clone is categorized as medium-sized. This chain connects TRBV20-1 to TRBJ1-1, with D possibly being TRBD1 (5 bases). The V end was cut by 3 bases, the J end by 9 bases, with 14 bases between. The CDR3 has 12 amino acids. CDR1 and CDR2 (germline): DFQATT, SNEGSKA (reference sequence). The CDR3 bases are TGCAGTGCTAGTCCCCATCAGGGAAAAGCTTTCTTT. Residues: CSASPHQGKAFF.

The V gene is TRBV4-3, the J gene TRBJ2-3, with 9 bases that match TRBD2. The CDR3 is made up of 17 amino acids. Trimming at V came to 0 bases and at J to 0 bases, leaving 4 bases not matched to a gene. The germline V gene has CDR1 LGHNA and CDR2 YSLEER. The CDR3: CASSQDGLAGSTDTQYF. The CDR3 coding sequence is TGCGCCAGCAGCCAAGATGGGCTAGCGGGGAGCACAGATACGCAGTATTTT.

The chain links TRBV30 to TRBJ1-5; 7 nucleotides line up with TRBD1. After removal of 2 bases from V and 6 bases from J, the junction contained 4 bases not matched to a gene. The CDR3 length is 13 residues. Germline V lookup: CDR1 GTSNPN, CDR2 SVGIG (reference sequence). CDR3 in amino acids: CAWSNRGGQPQHF. CDR3 DNA: TGTGCCTGGAGTAACAGGGGAGGTCAGCCCCAGCATTTT.

In nucleotides, the CDR3 is TGTGCCAGCAGTTTACGTCAGGGGAGTGGCAACACTGAAGCTTTCTTT. This encodes CASSLRQGSGNTEAFF. The chain couples TRBV27 to TRBJ1-1; D is perhaps TRBD1 (6 bases). V was pared by 2 bases and J by 2 bases, with 15 bases between. The CDR3 consists of 16 residues. Germline values: CDR1 MNHEY, CDR2 SMNVEV (reference sequence).

V is TRBV25-1 and J is TRBJ2-5; D remains unclear. V was clipped by 6 bases and J by 5 bases, with 13 bases between them. The CDR3 extends over 13 amino acids. The germline V gene encodes CDR1 MGHDK and CDR2 SYGVNS. The CDR3 reads CASRQNVFETQYF. In nucleotides, the CDR3 is TGTGCCAGCAGACAAAATGTATTCGAGACCCAGTACTTC. Supplemented by reference TRBV25-1 and TRBJ2-5, the full variable domain reads EADIYQTPRYLVIGTGKKITLECSQTMGHDKMYWYQQDPGMELHLIHYSYGVNSTEKGDLSSESTVSRIRTEHFPLTLESARPSHTSQYLCASRQNVFETQYFGPGTRLLVL.

The gene calls are TRBV3-1 (or the pseudogene TRBV3-2) and TRBJ2-1, with 7 bases matching TRBD2. With 1 base clipped from V and 6 bases from J, the junction kept 3 bases outside the gene matches. Germline-derived CDR1 and CDR2 are LGHDT and YNNKEL (reference sequence). CDR3 length equals 14 residues. The CDR3 is CASSQGRTSNEQFF. CDR3 DNA: TGTGCCAGCAGCCAAGGCCGGACTAGCAATGAGCAGTTCTTC.

The chain combines TRBV7-9 with TRBJ1-2; D is unresolved. V was shortened by 1 base and J by 8 bases, with 14 bases between the two germline ends. In germline, CDR1 is SEHNR, CDR2 FQNEAQ (reference sequence). This CDR3 contains 14 residues. CDR3 nucleotides: TGTGCCAGCAGCTTAGAGTCCTCCTGGCAGGGCTACACCTTC. This encodes CASSLESSWQGYTF.

This clone showed up just a few times. This chain uses TRBV5-1 with TRBJ2-7; TRBD2 matches 9 bases. The CDR3 runs 17 residues. Germline CDR1 SGHRS, CDR2 YFSETQ. V trimming: 4 bases; J trimming: 0 bases; junction bases outside the gene matches: 11. The CDR3 protein is CASSPLTSGQFSYEQYF. In nucleotides, the CDR3 is TGCGCCAGCAGCCCCTTGACTAGCGGCCAATTCTCCTACGAGCAGTACTTC.

In regard to this clone: In the same sample, other DNA sequences code for this CDR3. The gene calls are TRBV5-1 and TRBJ1-1, with D possibly being TRBD1 (5 bases). This CDR3 has 15 amino acids. Germline CDR1 is SGHRS and CDR2 is YFSETQ. V was clipped by 0 bases and J by 1 base, with 10 bases between them. Written as DNA, the CDR3 is TGCGCCAGCAGCTTGGTCGGGGGTGGGAACACTGAAGCTTTCTTT. Translated, it gives CASSLVGGGNTEAFF.

This clone was counted only a few times. The CDR3 loop reads CASRHNSNYGYTF. CDR3 DNA: TGCGCCAGCAGACACAATTCCAACTATGGCTACACCTTC. The J gene is TRBJ1-2, the V gene TRBV4-1; no clear D gene. CDR1 is MGHRA, CDR2 YSYEKL, per germline. The CDR3 loop spans 13 amino acids. V lost 6 bases to trimming and J lost 2 bases, with 10 bases between them.

The V call is TRBV7-9, the J call TRBJ2-2, with TRBD1 identical over 8 bases. The J segment lost 2 bases and the V segment lost 2 bases, leaving 4 bases of the junction unmatched. The V gene's germline CDR1 is SEHNR and CDR2 FQNEAQ (reference sequence). This CDR3 has 16 amino acids. The DNA of the CDR3 is TGTGCCAGCAGCTTATCGGACAGGGAAAACACCGGGGAGCTGTTTTTT. Residues: CASSLSDRENTGELFF.

The chain links TRBV4-3 to TRBJ2-5, with 7 positions matching TRBD1. The CDR3 runs to 15 residues. In germline, CDR1 is LGHNA, CDR2 YSLEER. V lost 4 bases to trimming and J lost 1 base; unmatched junction nucleotides: 6. CDR3: CASSRQDRAQETQYF. The CDR3 DNA reads TGCGCCAGCAGCCGGCAAGACAGGGCCCAAGAGACCCAGTACTTC.

CDR3 in amino acids: CASSPRTRANYGYTF. The CDR3 nucleotides are TGTGCCAGCAGTCCCAGGACTCGAGCTAACTATGGCTACACCTTC. The chain has TRBV6-5 and TRBJ1-2; D is ambiguous. The CDR3 runs to 15 residues. The germline V gene has CDR1 MNHEY and CDR2 SVGAGI. The germline V and J ends were trimmed by 5 bases and 0 bases, with 13 bases remaining between them.

This clone was seen more than once but under ten times. V is TRBV4-1 and J is TRBJ2-7; D might be TRBD1 (5 bases). CDR3 length equals 13 residues. The ends were cut back, 4 bases at V and 6 bases at J, with 13 bases in the middle. Germline loops: CDR1 MGHRA, CDR2 YSYEKL. The CDR3 region is CASSRPGMSEQYF. As DNA, the CDR3 is TGCGCCAGCAGCCGGCCAGGGATGAGCGAGCAGTACTTC.

The chain combines TRBV6-1 with TRBJ2-7; D possibly corresponds to TRBD2 (6 bases). The CDR3 is 16 amino acids. The V gene lost 1 base and the J gene lost 0 bases, with 13 bases spanning the gap. Germline CDR1 and CDR2: MNHNS and SASEGT. Written as DNA, the CDR3 is TGTGCCAGCAGTGAAGAAGTTAGCGGATTCTCCTACGAGCAGTACTTC. Its protein product is CASSEEVSGFSYEQYF.